The table lists the clone carrying this T cell receptor (beta chain) with a few counts. Its antigen is currently unknown. Reliance was placed on clinical symptoms, serum thyroxine, TRAb, thyroid ultrasound and orbital computed tomography for diagnosis. The record originates from a study of Graves' ophthalmopathy and Graves' hyperthyroidism. Study-wide context: At initial diagnosis, peripheral blood was obtained, and this preceded any treatment.

Overall study findings and caveats: A model built from 13 signatures distinguished ophthalmopathy from stable hyperthyroidism with roughly 85% sensitivity and about 77% specificity. Thyroid clonotypes that were expanded above 0.001 frequency mostly also appeared in blood.

From RNA, the CDR3 regions of TCR beta chains were amplified and sequenced. An opening RT-PCR round employed HTBI primers and preceded a second-round multiplex PCR. TCRdb re-derived calls from the multiplex PCR reads in MiXCR, one entry per CDR3 protein. The sample holds 650,000 to 900,000 distinct CDR3 sequences, 40% seen once. The sample comprised peripheral blood. This TCR derives from an adult man with Graves' ophthalmopathy.

CDR3 sequence: CSARLQGFDYGYTF. The CDR3 DNA is TGCAGTGCTAGATTACAGGGGTTTGACTATGGCTACACCTTC. The rearrangement links TRBV20-1 to TRBJ1-2, with 7 bases matching TRBD1. CDR1 DFQATT and CDR2 SNEGSKA come from the germline V gene (reference sequence). The CDR3 is 14 amino acids. Trimming at V came to 2 bases and at J to 3 bases, leaving 6 bases not matched to a gene.